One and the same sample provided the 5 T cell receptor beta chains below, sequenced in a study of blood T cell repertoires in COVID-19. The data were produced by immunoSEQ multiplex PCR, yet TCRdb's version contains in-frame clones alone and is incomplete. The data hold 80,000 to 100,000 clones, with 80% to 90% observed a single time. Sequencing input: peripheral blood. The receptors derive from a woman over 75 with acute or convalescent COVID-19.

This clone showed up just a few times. CDR3 sequence (DNA): TGTGCCAGCAGCCAAGATCGAGGGACAGGGGGCTTTGGCTACACCTTC. Its protein product is CASSQDRGTGGFGYTF. This rearrangement joins TRBV3-1 (or the pseudogene TRBV3-2) to TRBJ1-2, with 12 bases lining up with TRBD1. The germline CDR1 and CDR2 sequences are LGHDT and YNNKEL (reference sequence). The CDR3 consists of 16 residues. The trim removed 0 bases at V and 7 bases at J, leaving 6 bases unmatched.

The CDR3 coding sequence is TGTGCCAGCAGCTTTAGCGGGGGGGCCTACAATGAGCAGTTCTTC. Residues: CASSFSGGAYNEQFF. The genes are TRBV7-2 and TRBJ2-1; 11 positions agree with TRBD2. Trimming removed 3 bases from V and 2 bases from J; junction bases left unmatched: 0. This CDR3 has 15 residues. Germline CDR1 reads SGHTA; CDR2 reads FQGNSA.

In nucleotides, the CDR3 is TGTGCCACCAGCAGAGCACAGGGGGCTTATGGCTACACCTTC. Residues: CATSRAQGAYGYTF. This chain links TRBV15 with TRBJ1-2; TRBD1 matches at 9 bases. The CDR3 is 14 residues long. Germline V lookup: CDR1 LNHNV, CDR2 YYDKDF (reference sequence). V was pared by 1 base and J by 5 bases, with 2 bases of the junction left unmatched.

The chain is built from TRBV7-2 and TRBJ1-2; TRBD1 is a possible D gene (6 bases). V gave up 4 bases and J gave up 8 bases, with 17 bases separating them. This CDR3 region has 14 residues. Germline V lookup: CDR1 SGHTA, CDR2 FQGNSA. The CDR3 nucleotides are TGTGCCAGCAGCTCTAGAGGCCAGGGGATAGGCTACACCTTC. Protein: CASSSRGQGIGYTF.

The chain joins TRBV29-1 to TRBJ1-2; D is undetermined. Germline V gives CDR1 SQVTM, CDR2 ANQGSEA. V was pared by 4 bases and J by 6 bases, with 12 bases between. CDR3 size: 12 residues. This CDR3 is CSVVTQFDGYTF. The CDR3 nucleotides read TGCAGCGTTGTGACTCAGTTTGATGGCTACACCTTC.